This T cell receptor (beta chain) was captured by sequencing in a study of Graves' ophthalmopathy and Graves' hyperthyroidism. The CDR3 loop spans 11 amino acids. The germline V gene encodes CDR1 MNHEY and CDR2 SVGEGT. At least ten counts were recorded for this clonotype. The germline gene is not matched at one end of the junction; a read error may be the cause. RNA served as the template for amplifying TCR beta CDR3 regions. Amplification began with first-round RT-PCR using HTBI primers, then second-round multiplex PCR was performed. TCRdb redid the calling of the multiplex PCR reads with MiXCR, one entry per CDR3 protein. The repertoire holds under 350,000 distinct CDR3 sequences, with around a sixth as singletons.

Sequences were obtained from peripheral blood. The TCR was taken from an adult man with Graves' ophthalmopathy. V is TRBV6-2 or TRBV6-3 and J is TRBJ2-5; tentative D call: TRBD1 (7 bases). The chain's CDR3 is CASSWRGRIDF. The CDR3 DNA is TGTGCCAGCAGTTGGAGGGGGCGGATTGACTTC.